The 23 T cell receptor beta chains listed next were all sequenced from one sample in a study of CD8 T cells in Susac syndrome. RNA was extracted with the RNeasy kit, and a quantity of about 0.45 to 1 ug was reverse transcribed using random hexamers. TCRdb re-derived calls from the immunoSEQ multiplex PCR reads in MiXCR, one entry per CDR3 protein. The table records about 90,000 distinct CDR3 sequences, approximately 96% of them present only once. Sequencing was done on a sample of CD8+ T cells from PBMCs. These receptors came from a human donor with Susac syndrome.

The gene calls are TRBV7-3 and TRBJ1-1; a possible D gene is TRBD1 (5 bases). The germline V gene has CDR1 SGHTA and CDR2 FQGTGA. The CDR3 spans 14 residues. V was pared by 1 base and J by 3 bases, with 9 bases between. CDR3 DNA: TGTGCCAGCAGCTTAATGGGCAGGGACACTGAAGCTTTCTTT. Its protein is CASSLMGRDTEAFF.

The rearrangement joins TRBV9 to TRBJ1-3; D call uncertain. Germline V gene sequence: CDR1 SGDLS, CDR2 YYNGEE. CDR3 length equals 13 residues. With 3 bases removed from V and 4 bases from J, the gap between germline ends came to 8 bases. In nucleotides, the CDR3 is TGTGCCAGCAGCGACCCAGCCGGAAACACCATATATTTT. Its translation is CASSDPAGNTIYF.

The chain is built from TRBV28 and TRBJ1-2; D uncertain. The CDR3 contains 16 residues. V lost 7 bases to trimming and J lost 4 bases, with 22 bases between them. CDR1 and CDR2 from the germline V gene are MDHEN and SYDVKM. The CDR3, as DNA: TGTGCCAGCACCCAGTTTACCGGGAATGTCCTCTATGGCTACACCTTC. This gives the protein CASTQFTGNVLYGYTF.

The chain carries TRBV30 and TRBJ2-3; TRBD2 agrees at 7 bases. Germline V gene lookup returns CDR1 GTSNPN and CDR2 SVGIG (reference sequence). V shed 2 bases and J 5 bases; nucleotides not matched to a gene: 10. This CDR3 has 15 residues. The CDR3 region is CAWSLTGGVGDTQYF. In nucleotides, the CDR3 is TGTGCCTGGAGTTTGACGGGGGGAGTAGGAGATACGCAGTATTTT.

The genes are TRBV29-1 and TRBJ1-4; D is possibly TRBD1 (5 bases). The germline CDR1 and CDR2 sequences are SQVTM and ANQGSEA. The CDR3 covers 11 residues. V was cut by 7 bases and J by 5 bases, with 8 bases left in between. The CDR3 region is CSAGDNEKLFF. CDR3 nucleotide sequence: TGCAGCGCTGGGGACAATGAAAAACTGTTTTTT.

The chain uses TRBV11-2 and TRBJ2-4, with 8 nucleotides matching TRBD2. Germline V gene lookup returns CDR1 SGHAT and CDR2 FQNNGV. The length of the CDR3 is 15 residues. V gave up 5 bases and J gave up 3 bases; unmatched junction bases: 6. The CDR3 loop is CASSPSGSFKNIQYF. Here the CDR3 DNA reads TGTGCCAGCAGCCCCAGCGGGAGCTTCAAAAACATTCAGTACTTC.

This clonotype was seen just once. V gene TRBV2 combines with J gene TRBJ2-1; TRBD1 aligns across 8 bases. The CDR3 is made up of 15 amino acids. Germline V gene data show CDR1 as SNHLY and CDR2 as FYNNEI. After removal of 3 bases from V and 1 base from J, the junction contained 2 bases not matched to a gene. The CDR3 DNA reads TGTGCCAGCAGTGAGTGGACAGGGTCCTACAATGAGCAGTTCTTC. Translated, it gives CASSEWTGSYNEQFF.

The chain couples TRBV11-1 to TRBJ2-2; 7 bases map to TRBD1. This CDR3 comprises 17 residues. V was pared by 5 bases and J by 1 base, with 10 bases of the junction left unmatched. The germline V gene has CDR1 SGHAT and CDR2 FQDESV (reference sequence). The CDR3 here is CASSPNGRQGNTGELFF. CDR3 DNA sequence: TGTGCCAGCAGCCCAAATGGTCGACAGGGGAACACCGGGGAGCTGTTTTTT.

The J gene is TRBJ2-2, the V gene TRBV30; 7 bases are shared with TRBD1. Germline values: CDR1 GTSNPN, CDR2 SVGIG (reference sequence). Trimming removed 1 base from V and 6 bases from J; junction bases left unmatched: 5. This CDR3 region has 14 residues. The CDR3 protein is CAWSATGYAGELFF. In DNA form, the CDR3 reads TGTGCCTGGAGTGCGACAGGGTATGCCGGGGAGCTGTTTTTT.

This clonotype was seen once. V gene TRBV30 combines with J gene TRBJ1-6; D not certain. The V end lost 1 base, the J end lost 3 bases, and 7 bases lay between the germline ends. Germline CDR1 GTSNPN, CDR2 SVGIG (reference sequence). The CDR3 is 14 residues long. The CDR3 loop reads CAWSGAIYNSPLHF. As DNA, the CDR3 is TGTGCCTGGAGTGGGGCTATCTATAATTCACCCCTCCACTTT.

The V and J genes are TRBV7-9 and TRBJ1-5; TRBD1 might be the D (5 bases). The ends were cut back, 1 base at V and 9 bases at J, with 13 bases in the middle. Germline V gene sequence: CDR1 SEHNR, CDR2 FQNEAQ (reference sequence). The CDR3 is 14 residues long. The CDR3 nucleotides are TGTGCCAGCAGCTTAGGGGACGGCGGATGGCCCCAGCATTTT. Its translation is CASSLGDGGWPQHF. Using reference TRBV7-9 and TRBJ1-5 for the parts outside the CDR3, the full variable domain is DTGVSQNPRHKITKRGQNVTFRCDPISEHNRLYWYRQTLGQGPEFLTYFQNEAQLEKSRLLSDRFSAERPKGSFSTLEIQRTEQGDSAMYLCASSLGDGGWPQHFGDGTRLSIL.

Here the CDR3 DNA reads TGCAGCGTTGAGCGTGGTAGAGGGATTGAAGCTTTCTTT. Translated, it gives CSVERGRGIEAFF. This rearrangement joins TRBV29-1 to TRBJ1-1; D uncertain. The length of the CDR3 is 13 residues. The V end lost 3 bases, the J end lost 7 bases, and 15 bases lay between the germline ends. Germline V lookup: CDR1 SQVTM, CDR2 ANQGSEA.

This clonotype was recorded once. This chain uses TRBV12-3 or TRBV12-4 with TRBJ1-5; unclear D gene. The CDR3 runs 9 residues. V lost 6 bases and J 10 bases, leaving 4 bases between the germline ends. The CDR3, as DNA: TGTGCCAGCAGCCTACCCCAGCATTTT. Translated, it gives CASSLPQHF.

This chain connects TRBV5-6 to TRBJ1-5; D is undetermined. Germline CDR1 reads SGHDT; CDR2 reads YYEEEE. This CDR3 comprises 17 residues. Between the trimmed V and J ends, which lost 0 bases and 1 base, there was a span of 14 bases. The CDR3 loop reads CASSLGTRPSSNQPQHF. In DNA, the CDR3 is TGTGCCAGCAGCTTGGGGACCCGACCTTCCAGCAATCAGCCCCAGCATTTT.

The sample holds one count of this clonotype. The CDR3 DNA reads as TGCGCCAGCAGCCGGCACACGGAGGGTGCCGTGATGAACACTGAAGCTTTCTTT. Translating it yields CASSRHTEGAVMNTEAFF. The chain is built from TRBV5-1 and TRBJ1-1; D is uncertain. The CDR3 has 18 residues. Germline V gives CDR1 SGHRS, CDR2 YFSETQ. The V end lost 4 bases, the J end lost 0 bases, and 22 bases lay between the germline ends.

V is TRBV2 and J is TRBJ2-1; D is undetermined. With 5 bases removed from V and 0 bases from J, the gap between germline ends came to 8 bases. CDR3 length equals 14 residues. Germline V gene data show CDR1 as SNHLY and CDR2 as FYNNEI. The CDR3 nucleotides read TGTGCCAGCAGTAACCGAAGCTCCTACAATGAGCAGTTCTTC. This codes for CASSNRSSYNEQFF.

The chain has TRBV20-1 and TRBJ2-1; D is unresolved. Trimming took 4 bases from V and 7 from J, leaving 8 bases between them. The germline V gene has CDR1 DFQATT and CDR2 SNEGSKA (reference sequence). This CDR3 has 11 residues. The CDR3 loop reads CSATNSNEQFF. The DNA for the CDR3 is TGCAGTGCTACTAACTCGAATGAGCAGTTCTTC.

The chain has TRBV6-2 or TRBV6-3 and TRBJ1-1; D unresolved. This CDR3 is 13 amino acids long. Per the germline V gene, CDR1 is MNHEY and CDR2 is SVGEGT. Trimming removed 4 bases from V and 7 bases from J, with 13 bases in between. The CDR3 DNA sequence: TGTGCCAGCAGTTCAGACCCTCCCATTGAAGCTTTCTTT. The encoded protein is CASSSDPPIEAFF.

The chain couples TRBV6-2 or TRBV6-3 to TRBJ2-3; D possibly matches TRBD1 or TRBD2 (5 bases each). The CDR3 consists of 15 residues. Per the germline V gene, CDR1 is MNHEY and CDR2 is SVGEGT. V was shortened by 4 bases and J by 2 bases, with 13 bases between the two germline ends. The CDR3 nucleotides read TGTGCCAGCAGTTCATCAGTGGGACCCACAGATACGCAGTATTTT. Residues: CASSSSVGPTDTQYF.

The chain is built from TRBV20-1 and TRBJ2-1; TRBD2 matches 10 bases. The CDR3 spans 14 residues. V lost 6 bases and J lost 4; bases outside the gene matches: 6. The germline CDR1 and CDR2 sequences are DFQATT and SNEGSKA (reference sequence). CDR3 DNA: TGCAGTGCCCCGAGCGGGGGGGCATACAATGAGCAGTTCTTC. Translating it yields CSAPSGGAYNEQFF.

This chain joins TRBV10-3 and TRBJ2-3, with TRBD2 identical over 7 bases. The CDR3 covers 12 residues. The V and J ends lost 4 bases and 8 bases, in that order; junction bases with no gene match: 3. Germline V gives CDR1 ENHRY, CDR2 SYGVKD. The CDR3 protein is CAISGTGGTQYF. Here the CDR3 DNA reads TGTGCCATCAGTGGAACGGGAGGTACGCAGTATTTT.

The genes are TRBV11-3 and TRBJ1-1; 7 positions agree with TRBD1. The germline CDR1 and CDR2 sequences are SGHNT and YENEEA. The CDR3 sequence is 13 residues long. Trimming took 2 bases from V and 4 from J; bases not matched to a gene: 1. The CDR3 is CASSLSGGTEAFF. The CDR3 DNA follows: TGTGCCAGCAGCTTATCAGGGGGCACTGAAGCTTTCTTT.

Only one count was recorded for this clonotype. The chain combines TRBV20-1 with TRBJ2-7; D is perhaps TRBD1 (6 bases). Trimming pared 5 bases from V and 3 bases from J, leaving 20 bases between. The germline CDR1 and CDR2 sequences are DFQATT and SNEGSKA (reference sequence). The CDR3 extends over 15 amino acids. CDR3 nucleotides: TGCAGTGCTCAAAAGGACAGAAAGATCGGCTACGAGCAGTACTTC. This gives the protein CSAQKDRKIGYEQYF.